Sequencing of this T cell receptor (beta chain) was carried out in a study of cytomegalovirus exposure and HLA in healthy donors. Study results and limitations: The investigators catalogued under 200 TCR beta chains as cytomegalovirus-associated. The classifier, whose performance was assessed in both the original and validation cohorts, reportedly diagnosed cytomegalovirus status with high specificity and sensitivity.

Measured with immunoSEQ multiplex PCR; TCRdb has only the in-frame clones, and not every one. The sample lists over 150,000 clones; roughly 90% were seen once. The donors were part of the roughly 120-subject validation cohort, which stood apart from the roughly 730-subject first cohort. About this clone: What it binds is unknown.

This clonotype was obtained from a woman aged 25 to 45 in good health and CMV-seronegative. The sequenced material came from PBMCs.

The CDR3 sequence is CASSSLSGGADTQYF. The CDR3 region has the DNA TGCGCCAGCAGCTCCCTAAGCGGGGGGGCAGATACGCAGTATTTT. The chain recombines TRBV5-1 with TRBJ2-3; 10 bases match TRBD2. With V trimmed by 3 bases and J by 4 bases, 5 bases remained unmatched. The CDR3 has 15 amino acids. The germline gives CDR1 SGHRS, CDR2 YFSETQ.